Sequencing of this T cell receptor beta chain was carried out in a study of T cells after yellow fever vaccination. Study observations and caveats: Most clones from primary vaccination were detected again post-booster (approximately 97% CD4, more than 85% CD8).

V gave up 3 bases and J gave up 5 bases, with 5 bases separating them. The length of the CDR3 is 11 residues. This clonotype was counted only a few times. Antigen specificity is unknown. TCRdb processed the 5' RACE reads anew with MiXCR; each CDR3 protein has one entry. Here the sample spans about 99,000 distinct CDR3 sequences, approximately 6.3% being singletons. This TCR derives from a man aged 18 to 30 who received the YFV17D yellow fever vaccine. The genes are TRBV12-3 or TRBV12-4 and TRBJ2-7; TRBD1 is a possible D gene (5 bases). The sample here was CD8+ T cells sorted from PBMCs, taken 10 days after the yellow fever booster vaccination. The CDR3 sequence: CASSLTDEQYF. Written as DNA, the CDR3 is TGTGCCAGCAGTTTGACAGACGAGCAGTACTTC.